What follows is one T cell receptor beta chain and its context. No antigen is known for it. Co-extraction of RNA and DNA was performed on about 19-33 mg of unsorted bulk tissue. At sampling, these chronic HBV carriers had received no treatment. The input was approximately 0.45 ug total RNA; TCR beta cDNA was made from it with a constant-region primer. Library construction for TCR beta comprised three nested multiplex PCR rounds performed with slightly modified ARM-PCR. In the first two PCR rounds, TRBV1-TRBV30 forward primers were paired with a C-beta reverse primer, and each round lasted approximately 9 cycles. TCRdb re-derived calls from the multiplex PCR reads in MiXCR, one entry per CDR3 protein. The sample contains roughly 86,000 distinct CDR3 sequences, 55% to 75% of which appear only once. Germline V CDR1 and CDR2: SQVTM, ANQGSEA. The CDR3 is made up of 15 amino acids. The data derive from a study of tumor-infiltrating lymphocytes in primary liver carcinoma. Study at large: Per sample, productive TCRbeta reads numbered roughly 3.5 to 8 million, similar across tissue types. Findings and limits, study-wide: Tumor region pairs showed greater overlap than either tumor-adjacent or tumor-blood pairs did.

Sequenced sample: tumor-adjacent normal liver tissue. The rearrangement joins TRBV29-1 to TRBJ1-2; 10 nucleotides line up with TRBD1. The receptor was derived from a man in his forties with primary liver carcinoma and hepatitis B virus infection. CDR3 region: CSVGDRGDLDYGYTF. The CDR3 DNA sequence: TGCAGTGTCGGGGACAGGGGAGACCTGGACTATGGCTACACCTTC.